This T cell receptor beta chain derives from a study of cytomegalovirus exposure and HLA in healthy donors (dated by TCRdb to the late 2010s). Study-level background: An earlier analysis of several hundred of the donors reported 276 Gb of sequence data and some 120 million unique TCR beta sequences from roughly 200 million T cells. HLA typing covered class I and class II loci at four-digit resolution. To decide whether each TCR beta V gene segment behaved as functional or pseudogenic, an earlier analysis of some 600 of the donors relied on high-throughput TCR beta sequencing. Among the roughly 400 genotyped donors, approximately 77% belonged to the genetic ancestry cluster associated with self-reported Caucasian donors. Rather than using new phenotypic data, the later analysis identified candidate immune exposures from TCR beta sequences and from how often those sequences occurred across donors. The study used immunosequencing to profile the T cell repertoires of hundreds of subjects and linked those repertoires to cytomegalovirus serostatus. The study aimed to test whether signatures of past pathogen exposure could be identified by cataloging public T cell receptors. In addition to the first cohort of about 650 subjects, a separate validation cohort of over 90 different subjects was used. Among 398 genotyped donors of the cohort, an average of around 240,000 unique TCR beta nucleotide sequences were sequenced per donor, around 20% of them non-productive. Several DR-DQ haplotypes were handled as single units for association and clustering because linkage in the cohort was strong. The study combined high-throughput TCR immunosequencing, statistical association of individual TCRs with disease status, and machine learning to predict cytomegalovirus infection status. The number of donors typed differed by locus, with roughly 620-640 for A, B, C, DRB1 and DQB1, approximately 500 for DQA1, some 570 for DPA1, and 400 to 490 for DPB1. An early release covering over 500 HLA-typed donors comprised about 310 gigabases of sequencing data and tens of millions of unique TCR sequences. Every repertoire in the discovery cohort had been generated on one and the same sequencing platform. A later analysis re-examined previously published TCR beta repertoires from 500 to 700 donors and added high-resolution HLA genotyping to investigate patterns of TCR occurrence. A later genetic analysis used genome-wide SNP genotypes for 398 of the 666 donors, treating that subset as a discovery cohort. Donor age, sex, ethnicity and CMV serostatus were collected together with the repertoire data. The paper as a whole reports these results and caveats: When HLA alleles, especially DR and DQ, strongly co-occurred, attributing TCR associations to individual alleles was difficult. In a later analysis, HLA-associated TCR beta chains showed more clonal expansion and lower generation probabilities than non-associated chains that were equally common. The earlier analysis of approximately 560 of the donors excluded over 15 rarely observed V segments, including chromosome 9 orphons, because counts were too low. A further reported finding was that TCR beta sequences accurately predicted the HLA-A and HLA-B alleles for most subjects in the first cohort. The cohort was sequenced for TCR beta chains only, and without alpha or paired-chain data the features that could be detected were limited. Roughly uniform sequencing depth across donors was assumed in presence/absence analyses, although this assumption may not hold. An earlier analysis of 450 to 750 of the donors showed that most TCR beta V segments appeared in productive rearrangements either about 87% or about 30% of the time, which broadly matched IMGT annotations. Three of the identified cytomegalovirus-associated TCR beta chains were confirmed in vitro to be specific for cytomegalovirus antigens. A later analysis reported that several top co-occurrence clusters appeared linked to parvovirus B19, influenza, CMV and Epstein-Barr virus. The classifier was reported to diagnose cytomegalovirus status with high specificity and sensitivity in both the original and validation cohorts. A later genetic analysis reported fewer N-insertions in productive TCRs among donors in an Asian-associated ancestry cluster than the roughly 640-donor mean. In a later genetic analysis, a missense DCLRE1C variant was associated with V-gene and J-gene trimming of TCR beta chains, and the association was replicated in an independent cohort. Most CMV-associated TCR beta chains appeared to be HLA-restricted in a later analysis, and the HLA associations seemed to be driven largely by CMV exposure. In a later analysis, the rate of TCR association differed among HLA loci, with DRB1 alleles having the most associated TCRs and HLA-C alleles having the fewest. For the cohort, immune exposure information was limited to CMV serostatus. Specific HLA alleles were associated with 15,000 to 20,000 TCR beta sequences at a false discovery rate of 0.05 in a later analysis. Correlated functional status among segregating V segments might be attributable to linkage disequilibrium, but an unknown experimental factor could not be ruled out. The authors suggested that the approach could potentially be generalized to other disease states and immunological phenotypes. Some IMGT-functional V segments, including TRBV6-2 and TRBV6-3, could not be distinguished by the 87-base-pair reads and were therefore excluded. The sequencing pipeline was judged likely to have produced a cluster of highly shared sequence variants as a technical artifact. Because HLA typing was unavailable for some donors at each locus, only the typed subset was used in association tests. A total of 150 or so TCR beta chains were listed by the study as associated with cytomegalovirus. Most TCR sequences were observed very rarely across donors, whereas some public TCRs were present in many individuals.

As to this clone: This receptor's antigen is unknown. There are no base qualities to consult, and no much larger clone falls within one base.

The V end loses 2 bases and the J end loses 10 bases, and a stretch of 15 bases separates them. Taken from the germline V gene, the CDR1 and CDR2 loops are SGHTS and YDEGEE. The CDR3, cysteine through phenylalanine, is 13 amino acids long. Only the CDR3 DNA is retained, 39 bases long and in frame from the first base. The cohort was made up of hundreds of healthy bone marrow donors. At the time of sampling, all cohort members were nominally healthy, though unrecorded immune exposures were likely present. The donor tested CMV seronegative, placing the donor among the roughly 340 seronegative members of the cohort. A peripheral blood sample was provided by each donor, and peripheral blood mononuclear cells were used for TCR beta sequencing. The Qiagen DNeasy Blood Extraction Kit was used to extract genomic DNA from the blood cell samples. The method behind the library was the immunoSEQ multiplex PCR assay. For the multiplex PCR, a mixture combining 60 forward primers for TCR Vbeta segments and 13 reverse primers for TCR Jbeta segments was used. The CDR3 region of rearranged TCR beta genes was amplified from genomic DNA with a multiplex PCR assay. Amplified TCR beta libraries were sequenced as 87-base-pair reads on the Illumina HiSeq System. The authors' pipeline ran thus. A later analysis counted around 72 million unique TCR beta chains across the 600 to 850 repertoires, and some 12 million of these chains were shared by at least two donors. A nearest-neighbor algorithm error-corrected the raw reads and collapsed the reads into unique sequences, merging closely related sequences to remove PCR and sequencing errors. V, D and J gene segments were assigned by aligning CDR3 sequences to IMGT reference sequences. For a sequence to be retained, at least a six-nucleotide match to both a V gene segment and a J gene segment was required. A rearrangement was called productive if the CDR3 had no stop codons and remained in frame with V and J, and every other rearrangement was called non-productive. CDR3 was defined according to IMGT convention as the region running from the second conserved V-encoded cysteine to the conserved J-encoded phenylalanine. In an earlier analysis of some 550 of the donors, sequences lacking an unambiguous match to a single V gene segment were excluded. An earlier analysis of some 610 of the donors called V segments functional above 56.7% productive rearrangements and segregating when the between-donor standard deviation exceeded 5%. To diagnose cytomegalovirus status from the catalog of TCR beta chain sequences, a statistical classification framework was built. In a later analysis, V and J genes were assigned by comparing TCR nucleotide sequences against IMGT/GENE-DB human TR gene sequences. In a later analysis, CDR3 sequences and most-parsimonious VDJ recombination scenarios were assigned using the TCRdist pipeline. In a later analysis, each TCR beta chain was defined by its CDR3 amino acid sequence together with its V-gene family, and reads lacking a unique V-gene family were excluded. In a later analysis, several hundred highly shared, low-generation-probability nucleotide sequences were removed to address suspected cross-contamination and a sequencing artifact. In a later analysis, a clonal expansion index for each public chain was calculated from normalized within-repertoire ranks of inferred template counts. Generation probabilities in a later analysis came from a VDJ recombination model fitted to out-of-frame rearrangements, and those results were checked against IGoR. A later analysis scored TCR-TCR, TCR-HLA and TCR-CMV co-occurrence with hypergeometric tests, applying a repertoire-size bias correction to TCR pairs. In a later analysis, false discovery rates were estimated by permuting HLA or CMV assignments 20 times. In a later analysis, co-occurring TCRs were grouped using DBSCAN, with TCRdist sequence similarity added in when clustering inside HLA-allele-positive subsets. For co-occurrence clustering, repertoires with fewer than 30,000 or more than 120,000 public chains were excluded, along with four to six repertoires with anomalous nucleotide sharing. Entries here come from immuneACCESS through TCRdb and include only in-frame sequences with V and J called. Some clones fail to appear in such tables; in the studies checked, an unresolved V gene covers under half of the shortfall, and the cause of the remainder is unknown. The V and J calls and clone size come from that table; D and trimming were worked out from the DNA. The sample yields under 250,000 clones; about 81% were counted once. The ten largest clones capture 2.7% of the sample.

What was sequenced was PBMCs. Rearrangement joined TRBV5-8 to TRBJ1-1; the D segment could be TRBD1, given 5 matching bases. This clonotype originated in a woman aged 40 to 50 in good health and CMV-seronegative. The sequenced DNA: TGTGCCAGCAGCTTCGACAGTAAAGGTCCAGCTTTCTTT. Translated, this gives CASSFDSKGPAFF.